These 20 T cell receptor beta chains share one sample of origin, sequenced in a study of neurological immune-mediated disorders. The sample's time point: longitudinal time-point 3. Each CDR3 protein gets one entry after TCRdb re-called the 5' RACE reads with MiXCR. The table shows tens of thousands of distinct CDR3 sequences, with 4.3% occurring only once. The specimen was PBMCs. The receptors were sampled from a woman between 55 and 75 years old with multiple sclerosis.

This clonotype was found many times. The genes are TRBV29-1 and TRBJ1-2; TRBD1 agrees at 7 bases. V shed 0 bases and J 4 bases; nucleotides not matched to a gene: 8. This CDR3 comprises 15 residues. The germline V gene encodes CDR1 SQVTM and CDR2 ANQGSEA. Here the CDR3 reads CSVEEGRGPSYGYTF. CDR3 DNA: TGCAGCGTTGAAGAGGGAAGGGGGCCTTCCTATGGCTACACCTTC.

This clonotype was found many times. The chain employs TRBV25-1 and TRBJ2-2, with D uncertain. Deletions cut 6 bases from V and 8 bases from J, with 13 bases between. The CDR3 is made up of 13 amino acids. CDR1 MGHDK and CDR2 SYGVNS come from the germline V gene. The CDR3 region has the DNA TGTGCCAGCAGACCCACGGTGGGGGGGGAGCTGTTTTTT. Its translation: CASRPTVGGELFF.

This clonotype was counted many times. The chain joins TRBV14 to TRBJ2-1; D perhaps matches TRBD2 (6 bases). Germline V gene sequence: CDR1 SGHDN, CDR2 FVKESK. The CDR3 length is 16 residues. Trimming shortened V by 3 bases and J by 6 bases, and 18 bases separated the two germline ends. The CDR3 sequence is CASSQPPSVGFNEQFF. CDR3 DNA sequence: TGTGCCAGCAGCCAGCCTCCTAGCGTGGGTTTCAATGAGCAGTTCTTC.

This clonotype was recorded at least ten times. The chain is built from TRBV4-1 and TRBJ1-2; D gene unclear. The CDR3 consists of 13 residues. Germline V gene data show CDR1 as MGHRA and CDR2 as YSYEKL. V lost 4 bases, J lost 4 bases, and 10 bases lay in between. The CDR3 DNA reads as TGCGCCAGCAGCCGGCAACGGGCCTATGGCTACACCTTC. The encoded protein is CASSRQRAYGYTF.

This clonotype has at least ten counts. The chain links TRBV5-1 to TRBJ2-7; weak D call: TRBD2 (6 bases). V gave up 0 bases and J gave up 2 bases, with 12 bases separating them. The CDR3 contains 15 residues. Germline V CDR1 and CDR2: SGHRS, YFSETQ. In DNA, the CDR3 is TGCGCCAGCAGCTTGGCTCGGGGGTTGGCCTACGAGCAGTACTTC. Amino acids: CASSLARGLAYEQYF.

This clonotype was seen many times. The CDR3: CSARGRGSVTEAFF. Written as DNA, the CDR3 is TGCAGTGCTAGGGGCCGGGGAAGTGTGACTGAAGCTTTCTTT. The genes are TRBV20-1 and TRBJ1-1; D remains unclear. This CDR3 comprises 14 residues. Germline V gene data show CDR1 as DFQATT and CDR2 as SNEGSKA (reference sequence). Trimming cost V 3 bases and J 5 bases, with 16 bases left between them.

This clonotype has a count of ten or more. The chain employs TRBV5-4 and TRBJ2-3; D might be TRBD2 (6 bases). This CDR3 has 14 residues. Germline V lookup: CDR1 SGHNT, CDR2 YYREEE (reference sequence). Trimming cost V 3 bases and J 2 bases, with 10 bases left between them. The CDR3, as DNA: TGTGCCAGCAGCTCTGGGGACTTCACAGATACGCAGTATTTT. It translates to CASSSGDFTDTQYF.

There are many counts of this clonotype. CDR3 residues: CASSLGGLTDTQYF. In nucleotides, the CDR3 is TGCGCCAGCAGCTTGGGAGGTCTCACAGATACGCAGTATTTT. J is TRBJ2-3 and V is TRBV5-1; no definite D call. V was trimmed by 0 bases and J by 2 bases, leaving 7 bases between them. The length of the CDR3 is 14 residues. CDR1 and CDR2 (germline): SGHRS, YFSETQ.

This clonotype was seen ten or more times. The V gene is TRBV6-5, the J gene TRBJ2-6; perhaps D is TRBD1 or TRBD2 (6 bases each). The CDR3 length is 16 residues. Looked up from germline, CDR1 is MNHEY and CDR2 is SVGAGI. V lost 4 bases and J lost 2, with 12 bases in between. The CDR3 protein is CASSLEGGTGANVLTF. For the CDR3, the DNA is TGTGCCAGCAGTTTGGAGGGGGGAACTGGGGCCAACGTCCTGACTTTC.

The rearrangement uses TRBV5-6 and TRBJ1-5; the match to TRBD1 covers 7 bases. The CDR3 runs to 14 residues. Germline CDR1 and CDR2: SGHDT and YYEEEE. V lost 6 bases to trimming and J lost 6 bases; unmatched junction nucleotides: 9. In nucleotides, the CDR3 is TGTGCCAGCATCTTCAGGACAGGTTTTCAGCCCCAGCATTTT. As protein: CASIFRTGFQPQHF.

This clonotype was recorded at least ten times. V and J are TRBV5-1 and TRBJ1-5, with a weak D call TRBD1 (6 bases). The CDR3 consists of 13 residues. Per germline, CDR1 SGHRS and CDR2 YFSETQ. V was pared by 0 bases and J by 10 bases, with 11 bases between. CDR3 region: CASSLALRGPQHF. Written as DNA, the CDR3 is TGCGCCAGCAGCTTGGCCCTCAGGGGTCCCCAGCATTTT.

Ten or more counts support this clonotype. This rearrangement joins TRBV25-1 to TRBJ1-2, with TRBD1 matching over 10 bases. Germline CDR1 and CDR2: MGHDK and SYGVNS. The CDR3 sequence is 14 residues long. J was trimmed by 5 bases and V by 6 bases; bases with no gene match: 6. The chain's CDR3 is CASSPGQGEYGYTF. As DNA, the CDR3 is TGTGCCAGCAGCCCAGGACAGGGGGAGTATGGCTACACCTTC.

This clonotype was seen only a few times. The chain links TRBV28 to TRBJ2-5, with 12 positions matching TRBD2. V trimming: 2 bases; J trimming: 2 bases; junction bases outside the gene matches: 3. This CDR3 spans 16 amino acids. Germline-derived CDR1 and CDR2 are MDHEN and SYDVKM. In nucleotides, the CDR3 is TGTGCCAGCAGTTTAAATCTAGCGGGGGGGCAAGAGACCCAGTACTTC. This encodes CASSLNLAGGQETQYF.

This clonotype was recorded at least ten times. This chain connects TRBV7-9 to TRBJ2-7; tentatively, D is TRBD2 (6 bases). Trimming removed 5 bases at V and 1 base at J, with 15 bases between. There are 15 residues in the CDR3. Germline loops: CDR1 SEHNR, CDR2 FQNEAQ (reference sequence). The CDR3 loop is CASSPRLDLSYEQYF. The CDR3 nucleotides are TGTGCCAGCAGCCCCCGACTAGACCTATCCTACGAGCAGTACTTC.

This clonotype was seen many times. The chain employs TRBV20-1 and TRBJ1-4; 10 bases fit TRBD1. CDR1 DFQATT and CDR2 SNEGSKA come from the germline V gene (reference sequence). Trimming removed 4 bases from V and 5 bases from J; junction bases left unmatched: 4. The CDR3 covers 14 residues. As DNA, the CDR3 is TGCAGTGCTAAACGGACAGGGGGGAATGAAAAACTGTTTTTT. It codes for CSAKRTGGNEKLFF.

This clonotype was counted many times. The DNA of the CDR3 is TGTGCCAGCGGTCTAGCGAGCCAAGAGACCCAGTACTTC. Translating gives CASGLASQETQYF. The V call is TRBV12-3 or TRBV12-4, the J call TRBJ2-5; TRBD2 might be the D (6 bases). Deletions cut 8 bases from V and 1 base from J, with 11 bases between. This CDR3 contains 13 residues.

This clonotype appeared many times. This chain connects TRBV7-8 to TRBJ1-1; D is unclear. Looked up from germline, CDR1 is SGHVS and CDR2 is FQNEAQ. The CDR3 spans 16 residues. V lost 1 base and J lost 4, with 16 bases in between. The CDR3 region is CASSLDGRLMATEAFF. The DNA for the CDR3 is TGTGCCAGCAGCTTAGATGGCAGGTTAATGGCCACTGAAGCTTTCTTT.

There are a few counts of this clonotype. The DNA of the CDR3 is TGTGCCAGCAGTCCCTGGACGGGGCAGGGCAATCAGCCCCAGCATTTT. Translation gives CASSPWTGQGNQPQHF. The chain links TRBV27 to TRBJ1-5; TRBD1 might be the D (5 bases). Trimming removed 5 bases from V and 2 bases from J, with 16 bases in between. The CDR3 has 16 residues. Germline-derived CDR1 and CDR2 are MNHEY and SMNVEV (reference sequence).

The table lists this clonotype with many counts. The chain couples TRBV12-3 or TRBV12-4 to TRBJ2-5; D may be TRBD1 or TRBD2 (5 bases each). V shed 4 bases and J shed 6 bases, with 12 bases lying between them. This CDR3 is built from 13 residues. CDR3 bases: TGTGCCAGCAGTTCAGGGACGGGCCAGACCCAGTACTTC. This encodes CASSSGTGQTQYF.

There are many counts of this clonotype. The CDR3 sequence is CASSLPGHPTGELFF. As DNA, the CDR3 is TGTGCCAGCAGCCTACCGGGACATCCCACCGGGGAGCTGTTTTTT. V gene TRBV7-2 combines with J gene TRBJ2-2; possibly TRBD1 for D (6 bases). Germline CDR1 is SGHTA and CDR2 is FQGNSA. V lost 5 bases, J lost 4 bases, and 14 bases lay in between. CDR3 length: 15 residues. The variable domain in full, completed from reference TRBV7-2 and TRBJ2-2, reads GAGVSQSPSNKVTEKGKDVELRCDPISGHTALYWYRQSLGQGLEFLIYFQGNSAPDKSGLPSDRFSAERTGGSVSTLTIQRTQQEDSAVYLCASSLPGHPTGELFFGEGSRLTVL.